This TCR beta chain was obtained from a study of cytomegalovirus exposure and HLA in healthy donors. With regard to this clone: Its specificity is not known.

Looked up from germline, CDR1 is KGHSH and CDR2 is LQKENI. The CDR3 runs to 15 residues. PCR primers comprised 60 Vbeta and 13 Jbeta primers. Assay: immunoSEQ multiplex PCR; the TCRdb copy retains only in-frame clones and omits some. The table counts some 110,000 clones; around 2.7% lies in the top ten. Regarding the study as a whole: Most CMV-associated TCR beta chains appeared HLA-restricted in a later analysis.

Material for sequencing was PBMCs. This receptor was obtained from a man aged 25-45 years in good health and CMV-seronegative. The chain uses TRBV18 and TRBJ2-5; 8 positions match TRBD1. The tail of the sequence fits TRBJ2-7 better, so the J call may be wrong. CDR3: CASSPDRASGHEQYF. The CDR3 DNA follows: TGTGCCAGCTCACCGGACAGGGCCTCCGGGCACGAGCAGTACTTC.